This T cell receptor beta chain was captured in a study of T cell repertoires in cytomegalovirus infection. Overall study: CMV infection and matching HLA type were both indicated by public TCR beta signatures. General study points: Ex vivo responses were dominated by HLA-C-restricted CMV-specific TCR beta clonotypes. People with CMV and the relevant HLA were identified by cumulative public TCR beta family frequency.

Deletions cut 5 bases from V and 3 bases from J, with 4 bases between. Germline CDR1 and CDR2: SEHNR and FQNEAQ (reference sequence). This CDR3 has 11 amino acids. TCRdb itself ran the reads through MiXCR, one entry per CDR3 protein. The sample lists roughly 150,000 distinct CDR3 sequences, 17% occurring once. As concerns this clonotype: What it binds is not known.

The V gene is TRBV7-9, the J gene TRBJ1-2, with D unresolved. Sequenced input: CD8+ T cells from PBMCs. This clonotype was obtained from a human donor in good health (CMV status not recorded). Some clones in this sample may be carry-over from other donors' samples. The CDR3 DNA reads TGTGCCAGCAGCAAGGACTATGGCTACACCTTC. It specifies CASSKDYGYTF. Based on the CDR3 plus reference TRBV7-9 and TRBJ1-2, the full variable domain is DTGVSQNPRHKITKRGQNVTFRCDPISEHNRLYWYRQTLGQGPEFLTYFQNEAQLEKSRLLSDRFSAERPKGSFSTLEIQRTEQGDSAMYLCASSKDYGYTFGSGTRLTVV.